The sample holds many counts of the clone carrying this T cell receptor beta chain. The sample comes from a study of HIV-infected patients and healthy controls. 500 ng RNA was reverse transcribed with alpha and beta constant-region primers. Each of the alpha and beta chains got its own library through chain-specific third strand synthesis with indices. Each CDR3 protein gets one entry after TCRdb re-called the 5' RACE reads with MiXCR. The data hold 5,000 to 6,500 distinct CDR3 sequences, with 20% to 25% observed a single time. The CDR3 runs 14 residues. Germline loops: CDR1 SNHLY, CDR2 FYNNEI. The V and J ends lost 6 bases and 5 bases, in that order; junction bases with no gene match: 5. Antiretroviral therapy had run roughly three months, about 14 weeks, before follow-up blood collection. No cell fractionation was done, so the repertoire covers all unsorted peripheral blood T cells.

The input for sequencing was blood, taken during antiretroviral therapy. This TCR came from an adult with HIV infection. J is TRBJ1-5 and V is TRBV2, with 9 bases aligning to TRBD1. Here the CDR3 DNA reads TGTGCCAGCAGCCAACAGGGGGCGGATCAGCCCCAGCATTTT. Its translation: CASSQQGADQPQHF. Full variable domain (remainder filled in from reference TRBV2 and TRBJ1-5): EPEVTQTPSHQVTQMGQEVILRCVPISNHLYFYWYRQILGQKVEFLVSFYNNEISEKSEIFDDQFSVERPDGSNFTLKIRSTKLEDSAMYFCASSQQGADQPQHFGDGTRLSIL.